The 19 T cell receptor beta chains below come from one sample, sequenced in a study of T-cell reconstitution after alpha-beta-depleted transplantation in children. Preparation of the TCRbeta library involved a method that used unique molecular identifiers. In TCRdb, the PCR reads were re-called with MiXCR into one record per CDR3 protein. The data contain some 490,000 distinct CDR3 sequences, roughly an eighth of them singletons. The material sequenced was PBMCs from the stem cell graft donor, taken from the stem cell graft. These receptors all stem from a human donor who donated a stem cell graft to a child with combined immunodeficiency.

This clonotype was observed at least ten times. The chain employs TRBV29-1 and TRBJ2-1; 11 nucleotides agree with TRBD2. With 4 bases clipped from V and 1 base from J, the junction kept 12 bases outside the gene matches. Per germline, CDR1 SQVTM and CDR2 ANQGSEA. The CDR3 is 18 residues long. Written as DNA, the CDR3 is TGCAGCGTTGCTACGGGACTAGCGGATTTTCTTTCCTACAATGAGCAGTTCTTC. The encoded protein is CSVATGLADFLSYNEQFF.

V and J are TRBV6-5 and TRBJ2-5, with D possibly matching TRBD1 (7 bases). The V end lost 5 bases, the J end lost 2 bases, and 21 bases lay between the germline ends. CDR1 MNHEY and CDR2 SVGAGI come from the germline V gene. The CDR3 runs to 17 residues. CDR3 in DNA: TGTGCCAGCAGTCCCAGACAGGGCCTAGCGTATCAAGAGACCCAGTACTTC. Translation gives CASSPRQGLAYQETQYF.

This clonotype was recorded many times. V and J are TRBV5-6 and TRBJ1-2; no firm D call. From germline, CDR1 is SGHDT and CDR2 YYEEEE. The CDR3 is 14 amino acids. Trimming took off 0 bases at V and 5 bases at J, with 11 bases between the two ends. The CDR3, as DNA: TGTGCCAGCAGCTTGGTAGGGAAAGAGTATGGCTACACCTTC. Encoded protein: CASSLVGKEYGYTF.

This clonotype was seen repeatedly, ten times or more. The chain carries TRBV12-3 or TRBV12-4 and TRBJ1-2; 9 bases are shared with TRBD1. CDR3 size: 15 residues. With V trimmed by 8 bases and J by 0 bases, 7 bases remained unmatched. The DNA of the CDR3 is TGTGCCAGCTCTCGGACAGGGGAAGCTAACTATGGCTACACCTTC. Amino acid sequence: CASSRTGEANYGYTF.

The sample holds a few counts of this clonotype. The chain combines TRBV6-5 with TRBJ2-1; D ambiguous. The germline V gene has CDR1 MNHEY and CDR2 SVGAGI. This CDR3 has 15 amino acids. Trimming removed 0 bases at V and 1 base at J, with 7 bases between. In DNA form, the CDR3 reads TGTGCCAGCAGTTACTCAGCAATATCCTACAATGAGCAGTTCTTC. Amino acid sequence: CASSYSAISYNEQFF.

Notes on this clonotype: A much larger clone differs by one base, so this may be a read error. The rearrangement uses TRBV20-1 and TRBJ2-7; perhaps TRBD1 as D (6 bases). Germline values: CDR1 DFQATT, CDR2 SNEGSKA (reference sequence). The CDR3 covers 15 residues. The DNA for the CDR3 is TGCTGTGCTAGACGGGACGCAGGCAGGGGCTACGAGCAGTACTTC. It is translated as CCARRDAGRGYEQYF.

The gene calls are TRBV5-1 and TRBJ2-1; no clear D gene. This CDR3 has 14 residues. V was cut by 0 bases and J by 5 bases, with 9 bases left in between. The germline CDR1 and CDR2 sequences are SGHRS and YFSETQ. The DNA of the CDR3 is TGCGCCAGCAGCTTGGATGGGATGAACAATGAGCAGTTCTTC. It is translated as CASSLDGMNNEQFF.

This clonotype was observed a handful of times. The chain combines TRBV10-3 with TRBJ2-3, with 7 bases that match TRBD1. There are 15 residues in the CDR3. Germline V gene lookup returns CDR1 ENHRY and CDR2 SYGVKD. V dropped 9 bases and J dropped 1; count of bases not matched to a gene: 10. CDR3 sequence reads: CAMAERDSGTDTQYF. In DNA, the CDR3 is TGTGCCATGGCTGAACGGGACAGTGGCACAGATACGCAGTATTTT.

This clonotype was seen repeatedly, ten times or more. The chain recombines TRBV12-3 or TRBV12-4 with TRBJ2-1, with a possible D match to TRBD1 (6 bases). Trimming shortened V by 4 bases and J by 10 bases, and 17 bases separated the two germline ends. The CDR3 consists of 14 residues. The CDR3 sequence: CASSSQGRGREQFF. The CDR3 nucleotides read TGTGCCAGCAGTTCACAGGGAAGAGGAAGGGAGCAGTTCTTC.

This clonotype was seen repeatedly, ten times or more. The chain uses TRBV11-2 and TRBJ2-3; no definite D call. The CDR3 sequence is 18 residues long. Trimming removed 0 bases at V and 0 bases at J, with 16 bases between. Germline values: CDR1 SGHAT, CDR2 FQNNGV. This CDR3 reads CASSLDGPEKYSTDTQYF. CDR3 nucleotides: TGTGCCAGCAGCTTAGACGGGCCAGAAAAATATAGCACAGATACGCAGTATTTT.

The V gene is TRBV29-1, the J gene TRBJ1-2; D may be TRBD1 (5 bases). Germline CDR1 reads SQVTM; CDR2 reads ANQGSEA. This CDR3 has 14 residues. The V end was cut by 1 base, the J end by 2 bases, with 11 bases between. CDR3 sequence: CSVEATGTNYGYTF. The CDR3 DNA reads TGCAGCGTTGAAGCGACCGGGACGAACTATGGCTACACCTTC.

This clonotype has a count of ten or more. The genes are TRBV10-3 and TRBJ2-5, with TRBD2 as a possible D gene (6 bases). The CDR3 is 11 amino acids. Deletions cut 2 bases from V and 9 bases from J, with 7 bases between. Per germline, CDR1 ENHRY and CDR2 SYGVKD. For the CDR3, the DNA is TGTGCCATCAGTGAGGGGGACTCCCAGTACTTC. Translation: CAISEGDSQYF.

This rearrangement joins TRBV5-1 to TRBJ1-5; tentative D call: TRBD1 (5 bases). V was clipped by 4 bases and J by 0 bases, with 8 bases between them. The length of the CDR3 is 14 residues. CDR1 is SGHRS and CDR2 is YFSETQ in the germline V gene. CDR3 amino acids: CASSPDSSNQPQHF. The DNA of the CDR3 is TGCGCCAGCAGCCCCGACAGTAGCAATCAGCCCCAGCATTTT.

This clonotype occurred a few times. J is TRBJ2-1 and V is TRBV7-9, with a weak D call TRBD2 (6 bases). The CDR3 contains 12 residues. Trimming left V 4 bases short and J 6 bases short, with 7 bases between. Germline V gene data show CDR1 as SEHNR and CDR2 as FQNEAQ (reference sequence). The CDR3 loop is CASSWGVNEQFF. The DNA for the CDR3 is TGTGCCAGCAGCTGGGGGGTCAATGAGCAGTTCTTC.

A few counts support this clonotype. The chain is built from TRBV5-1 and TRBJ1-4; D might be TRBD1 (5 bases). The CDR3 has 15 amino acids. Trimming shortened V by 4 bases and J by 3 bases, and 13 bases separated the two germline ends. The germline V gene encodes CDR1 SGHRS and CDR2 YFSETQ. CDR3 in DNA: TGCGCCAGCAGCGTCCTAGGGGTCCCTAATGAAAAACTGTTTTTT. Encoded protein: CASSVLGVPNEKLFF.

This chain uses TRBV7-6 with TRBJ2-1; D remains ambiguous. CDR1 is SGHVS, CDR2 FNYEAQ, per germline. The V end lost 1 base, the J end lost 7 bases, and 14 bases lay between the germline ends. The CDR3 is 15 amino acids. CDR3 residues: CASSLEPHSSNEQFF. The CDR3 DNA sequence: TGTGCCAGCAGCTTAGAACCCCATTCAAGTAATGAGCAGTTCTTC.

The V and J genes are TRBV18 and TRBJ1-3; D unresolved. This CDR3 has 16 residues. The germline CDR1 and CDR2 sequences are KGHSH and LQKENI. Trimming stripped 3 bases from V and 4 bases from J, with 16 bases between. CDR3 coding DNA: TGTGCCAGCTCACCCGAAACCGCCGGGAACGGAAACACCATATATTTT. Protein: CASSPETAGNGNTIYF.

This clonotype was found a few times. The V gene is TRBV7-2, the J gene TRBJ2-7; 9 positions match TRBD2. V shed 3 bases and J 6 bases; nucleotides not matched to a gene: 6. CDR1 and CDR2 (germline): SGHTA, FQGNSA. The CDR3 is 14 amino acids. CDR3 sequence: CASSLLAGLIEQYF. Here the CDR3 DNA reads TGTGCCAGCAGCTTGCTAGCGGGACTAATCGAGCAGTACTTC.

V is TRBV7-8 and J is TRBJ2-3; no clear D. V lost 2 bases and J 2 bases, leaving 11 bases between the germline ends. The CDR3 has 15 amino acids. Germline loops: CDR1 SGHVS, CDR2 FQNEAQ. The CDR3 region is CASSLTGSFTDTQYF. In DNA, the CDR3 is TGTGCCAGCAGCTTAACGGGCAGTTTCACAGATACGCAGTATTTT.